This TCR beta chain was recorded in a study of blood T cells in healthy people across ages. This clonotype was detected many times. Its matching antigen is unknown. Study-level points and caveats: Possibly confounding the expanded clonotype changes was the fact that donor CMV status was unknown. Per million T cells, the diversity of TCR beta decreased roughly linearly as age advanced.

The use of a sample-barcoded 5' primer and a J-beta primer mix characterized a second PCR of 7 to 11 cycles. Using its own MiXCR run on the 5' RACE reads, TCRdb lists one record per CDR3 protein. This sample carries about 1,500,000 distinct CDR3 sequences, roughly 27% of them seen once, and the ten largest clones take roughly 8%. This CDR3 contains 15 residues. Between the trimmed V and J ends, which lost 5 bases and 3 bases, there was a span of 17 bases. Germline lookup yields CDR1 SGHRS and CDR2 YFSETQ. The receptor's source is a woman in her 30s in good health. Sequencing was done on a sample of blood. This chain connects TRBV5-1 to TRBJ2-5; D possibly matches TRBD1 or TRBD2 (6 bases each). CDR3: CASRPGAGTEETQYF. Here the CDR3 DNA reads TGCGCCAGCAGGCCGGGGGCAGGGACTGAAGAGACCCAGTACTTC.